Listed here are 29 T cell receptor beta chains from one sample, sequenced in a study of radiation and T cells in renal cell carcinoma. This sample's time point: baseline pretreatment blood. As for treatment: 15 Gy SBRT to primary tumor, nephrectomy 4 weeks later. Method: immunoSEQ multiplex PCR; TCRdb's copy keeps in-frame clones and lacks some. The table lists under 65,000 clones, over 70% of them singletons, with 7.3% in the top ten. The starting material was blood, obtained from a patient whose treatment included radiotherapy and nephrectomy. These receptor sequences come from a man aged 60-69 years with renal cell carcinoma.

The table lists this clone with a few counts. The chain carries TRBV7-2 and TRBJ1-4, with D perhaps matching TRBD1 (5 bases). V lost 3 bases, J lost 8 bases, and 10 bases lay in between. This CDR3 has 13 residues. Looked up from germline, CDR1 is SGHTA and CDR2 is FQGNSA. Here the CDR3 reads CASSFSRGEKLFF. CDR3 nucleotides: TGTGCCAGCAGCTTTTCCCGGGGCGAAAAACTGTTTTTT.

This rearrangement joins TRBV6-1 to TRBJ2-7; D gene ambiguous. V was shortened by 2 bases and J by 2 bases, with 13 bases between the two germline ends. Germline CDR1 is MNHNS and CDR2 is SASEGT. The CDR3 length is 15 residues. CDR3 protein: CASSEYSPQPYEQYV. CDR3 DNA sequence: TGTGCCAGCAGTGAATACAGCCCCCAACCCTACGAGCAGTACGTC.

This chain uses TRBV6-5 with TRBJ1-2; no firm D call. This CDR3 has 13 amino acids. Germline lookup yields CDR1 MNHEY and CDR2 SVGAGI. V lost 2 bases and J lost 4, with 8 bases in between. In DNA, the CDR3 is TGTGCCAGCAGTTACCTGGGTGGCTATGGCTACACCTTC. Encoded protein: CASSYLGGYGYTF.

The V gene is TRBV27, the J gene TRBJ2-3, with TRBD1 matching over 9 bases. The CDR3 length is 13 residues. Germline V gives CDR1 MNHEY, CDR2 SMNVEV (reference sequence). J gave up 6 bases and V 11 bases, and 9 bases lay outside the gene matches. CDR3: CAVEDRGSDTQYF. The CDR3 DNA is TGTGCCGTTGAGGACAGGGGAAGCGATACGCAGTATTTT.

The CDR3 here is CASSEAGTSTDTQYF. DNA for the CDR3: TGTGCCAGCAGCGAGGCGGGAACTAGCACAGATACGCAGTATTTT. The V gene is TRBV27, the J gene TRBJ2-3, with a possible D match to TRBD2 (6 bases). CDR1 and CDR2 from the germline V gene are MNHEY and SMNVEV (reference sequence). CDR3 length: 15 amino acids. V lost 6 bases to trimming and J lost 0 bases, with 13 bases between them.

V gene TRBV19 combines with J gene TRBJ2-1; no clear D. The CDR3 is made up of 12 amino acids. Trimming cost V 2 bases and J 7 bases, with 6 bases left between them. Looked up from germline, CDR1 is LNHDA and CDR2 is SQIVND (reference sequence). The CDR3 spells CASSIQLNEQFF. The CDR3, as DNA: TGTGCCAGTAGTATACAGCTAAATGAGCAGTTCTTC.

V is TRBV7-2 and J is TRBJ1-6; no reliable D call. The CDR3 spans 12 residues. The germline gives CDR1 SGHTA, CDR2 FQGNSA. The ends were cut back, 1 base at V and 7 bases at J, with 2 bases in the middle. Written as DNA, the CDR3 is TGTGCCAGCAGCTTAGGCAATTCACCCCTCCACTTT. Residues: CASSLGNSPLHF. Looking up the rest from reference TRBV7-2 and TRBJ1-6 gives the full variable domain: GAGVSQSPSNKVTEKGKDVELRCDPISGHTALYWYRQSLGQGLEFLIYFQGNSAPDKSGLPSDRFSAERTGGSVSTLTIQRTQQEDSAVYLCASSLGNSPLHFGNGTRLTVT.

The V gene is TRBV5-1, the J gene TRBJ2-2, with 8 bases that match TRBD1. After removal of 4 bases from V and 7 bases from J, the junction contained 6 bases not matched to a gene. Per germline, CDR1 SGHRS and CDR2 YFSETQ. The CDR3 loop spans 14 amino acids. The CDR3, as DNA: TGCGCCAGCAGCCCAGGACAGGGCAGCGGGGAGCTGTTTTTT. Protein product: CASSPGQGSGELFF.

The rearrangement uses TRBV11-2 and TRBJ2-7, with D unclear. Germline lookup yields CDR1 SGHAT and CDR2 FQNNGV. V lost 9 bases and J 5 bases, leaving 11 bases between the germline ends. The CDR3 contains 11 residues. The CDR3 loop reads CARRVEDEQYF. In nucleotides, the CDR3 is TGTGCCAGAAGGGTCGAGGACGAGCAGTACTTC. Filled out from reference TRBV11-2 and TRBJ2-7, the complete variable domain reads EAGVAQSPRYKIIEKRQSVAFWCNPISGHATLYWYQQILGQGPKLLIQFQNNGVVDDSQLPKDRFSAERLKGVDSTLKIQPAKLEDSAVYLCARRVEDEQYFGPGTRLTVT.

This clone was detected once. The V call is TRBV7-9, the J call TRBJ1-4; 7 nucleotides agree with TRBD1. Germline V gene data show CDR1 as SEHNR and CDR2 as FQNEAQ (reference sequence). This CDR3 comprises 14 residues. After removal of 4 bases from V and 6 bases from J, the junction contained 5 bases not matched to a gene. CDR3 in DNA: TGTGCCAGCAGCTCGGGACAGTTTGATGAAAAACTGTTTTTT. Protein: CASSSGQFDEKLFF.

The chain carries TRBV12-5 and TRBJ2-7; 13 nucleotides align to TRBD2. The length of the CDR3 is 15 residues. Trimming at V came to 2 bases and at J to 2 bases, leaving 0 bases not matched to a gene. Germline V gene data show CDR1 as LGHNT and CDR2 as FRNRAP. The CDR3 reads CASGLTSGRAYEQYV. CDR3 nucleotide sequence: TGTGCTAGTGGTTTGACTAGCGGGAGGGCCTACGAGCAGTACGTC.

This clone was detected once. This may be a read error: a much more frequent sequence differs by one nucleotide. The chain is built from TRBV19 and TRBJ1-1, with TRBD1 as a possible D gene (5 bases). The CDR3 runs to 15 residues. From germline, CDR1 is LNHDA and CDR2 SQIVND (reference sequence). This CDR3 is CASSRGGYMNTETFF. CDR3 bases: TGTGCCAGTAGTCGGGGGGGATACATGAACACTGAAACTTTCTTT.

This chain joins TRBV6-4 and TRBJ2-7; maybe TRBD2 (6 bases). Trimming pared 5 bases from V and 0 bases from J, leaving 8 bases between. This CDR3 region has 13 residues. Germline-derived CDR1 and CDR2 are MRHNA and SNTAGT. As DNA, the CDR3 is TGTGCCAGCAGTCGGGGGAGCTCCTACGAGCAGTACGTC. Encoded protein: CASSRGSSYEQYV.

The chain carries TRBV5-6 and TRBJ1-2; D might be TRBD1 (6 bases). Germline V CDR1 and CDR2: SGHDT, YYEEEE. CDR3 length: 18 residues. V was clipped by 3 bases and J by 2 bases, with 23 bases between them. The CDR3: CASSWSTGSDRQNYGYTF. As DNA, the CDR3 is TGTGCCAGCAGCTGGTCGACAGGTTCGGATCGTCAGAACTATGGCTACACCTTC.

This chain links TRBV2 with TRBJ2-2; 12 nucleotides match TRBD1. The CDR3 consists of 16 residues. Trimming cost V 2 bases and J 4 bases; bases outside gene matches: 2. Germline values: CDR1 SNHLY, CDR2 FYNNEI. The CDR3 bases are TGTGCCAGCAGTGAACAGGGACAGGGGGCCACCGGGGAGCTGTTTTTT. Its translation is CASSEQGQGATGELFF.

This clone was observed a handful of times. CDR3 amino acids: CASSLAAANEQFF. For the CDR3, the DNA is TGCGCCAGCAGCTTGGCTGCGGCCAATGAGCAGTTCTTC. This chain uses TRBV5-1 with TRBJ2-1; D remains unclear. Germline CDR1 is SGHRS and CDR2 is YFSETQ. With 0 bases removed from V and 6 bases from J, the gap between germline ends came to 7 bases. The CDR3 is 13 residues long.

The V and J genes are TRBV5-1 and TRBJ1-5, with a possible D match to TRBD1 (5 bases). The CDR3 length is 13 residues. V was pared by 0 bases and J by 5 bases, with 6 bases between. Per the germline V gene, CDR1 is SGHRS and CDR2 is YFSETQ. This CDR3 reads CASSLGGDQPQHF. CDR3 nucleotides: TGCGCCAGCAGCTTGGGGGGGGATCAGCCCCAGCATTTT.

The chain carries TRBV2 and TRBJ1-5; perhaps TRBD1 as D (6 bases). Germline V lookup: CDR1 SNHLY, CDR2 FYNNEI. CDR3 size: 12 residues. V was shortened by 8 bases and J by 6 bases, with 11 bases between the two germline ends. The CDR3 DNA follows: TGTGCCAGCGGGGGGGCCGTTCAGCCCCAGCATTTT. It is translated as CASGGAVQPQHF.

The chain employs TRBV6-5 and TRBJ1-2; no firm D call. The V end was cut by 0 bases, the J end by 0 bases, with 5 bases between. CDR3 length: 14 amino acids. Germline lookup yields CDR1 MNHEY and CDR2 SVGAGI. The CDR3 is CASSYSTANYGYTF. DNA of the CDR3: TGTGCCAGCAGTTACTCGACGGCTAACTATGGCTACACCTTC.

With regard to this clone: Germline is not matched at one junction end, which may reflect a read error. The chain joins TRBV19 to TRBJ2-4; TRBD1 aligns across 10 bases. Germline lookup yields CDR1 LNHDA and CDR2 SQIVND (reference sequence). The CDR3 has 14 amino acids. CDR3 in DNA: TGTGCCAGTAGTATCTCCGCAGGACAGGGGGGTTTAGACTTC. It specifies CASSISAGQGGLDF.

The V gene is TRBV7-8, the J gene TRBJ1-5, with a possible D match to TRBD1 (6 bases). This CDR3 has 14 amino acids. CDR1 SGHVS and CDR2 FQNEAQ come from the germline V gene. V lost 3 bases, J lost 5 bases, and 11 bases lay in between. CDR3 sequence reads: CASSFRDIYQPQHF. The CDR3 nucleotides are TGTGCCAGCAGCTTCCGGGACATCTATCAGCCCCAGCATTTT.

The rearrangement links TRBV7-7 to TRBJ2-5, with TRBD1 identical over 7 bases. CDR1 is SSHAT and CDR2 is FNYEAQ in the germline V gene (reference sequence). V was pared by 5 bases and J by 2 bases, with 11 bases of the junction left unmatched. The CDR3 consists of 16 residues. CDR3 nucleotide sequence: TGTGCCAGCAGCATCAAACCGGGACAGCTGCAAGAGACCCAGTACTTC. Translation gives CASSIKPGQLQETQYF.

In its sample, this clone is medium-sized. The chain joins TRBV28 to TRBJ1-1; D is ambiguous. The CDR3 runs to 14 residues. The V gene lost 3 bases and the J gene lost 1 base, with 9 bases spanning the gap. CDR1 and CDR2 (germline): MDHEN, SYDVKM. The CDR3 nucleotides read TGTGCCAGCAGTTTGATTAGCCGGAACACTGAAGCTTTCTTT. Encoded protein: CASSLISRNTEAFF.

The rearrangement links TRBV6-6 to TRBJ1-1; D gene ambiguous. CDR1 is MNHNY, CDR2 SVGAGI, per germline (reference sequence). The CDR3 is made up of 14 amino acids. V was shortened by 2 bases and J by 0 bases, with 7 bases between the two germline ends. CDR3 DNA sequence: TGTGCCAGCAGTTACGCGACGGTGAACACTGAAGCTTTCTTT. As protein: CASSYATVNTEAFF.

J is TRBJ2-5 and V is TRBV7-2, with D tentatively TRBD1 (6 bases). In germline, CDR1 is SGHTA, CDR2 FQGNSA. CDR3 length: 14 amino acids. Between the trimmed V and J ends, which lost 5 bases and 0 bases, there was a span of 10 bases. The CDR3 region has the DNA TGTGCCAGCAGCCCACAGGGAAACCAAGAGACCCAGTACTTC. Translation: CASSPQGNQETQYF.

The V and J genes are TRBV5-1 and TRBJ1-1; D gene uncertain. From germline, CDR1 is SGHRS and CDR2 YFSETQ. This CDR3 contains 15 residues. Trimming left V 0 bases short and J 4 bases short, with 13 bases between. CDR3 region: CASSLEWSLGTEAFF. CDR3 bases: TGCGCCAGCAGCTTGGAGTGGAGCCTGGGCACTGAAGCTTTCTTT.

The chain joins TRBV30 to TRBJ1-6; D is undetermined. Per germline, CDR1 GTSNPN and CDR2 SVGIG (reference sequence). The length of the CDR3 is 15 residues. V dropped 0 bases and J dropped 3 bases, with 9 bases sitting between them. The DNA for the CDR3 is TGTGCCTGGAGTGTTCTTAGCCTCTATAATTCACCCCTCCACTTT. This encodes CAWSVLSLYNSPLHF.

This rearrangement joins TRBV7-9 to TRBJ2-5, with 7 positions matching TRBD1. The J call may be in error: the DNA end matches TRBJ2-7 better. This CDR3 has 15 amino acids. Germline V CDR1 and CDR2: SEHNR, FQNEAQ (reference sequence). DNA of the CDR3: TGTGCCAGCAGCTTACGAGACAGGGATTGGTACGAGCAGTACTTC. Translation gives CASSLRDRDWYEQYF.

This clone has just one count. The chain joins TRBV6-4 to TRBJ2-1; TRBD2 agrees at 12 bases. The ends lost 0 bases at V and 11 bases at J; junction bases unmatched: 5. This CDR3 has 15 residues. Germline values: CDR1 MRHNA, CDR2 SNTAGT. The chain's CDR3 is CASSDSLLAGGKQFF. In DNA form, the CDR3 reads TGTGCCAGCAGTGACTCGTTACTAGCGGGAGGCAAGCAGTTCTTC.